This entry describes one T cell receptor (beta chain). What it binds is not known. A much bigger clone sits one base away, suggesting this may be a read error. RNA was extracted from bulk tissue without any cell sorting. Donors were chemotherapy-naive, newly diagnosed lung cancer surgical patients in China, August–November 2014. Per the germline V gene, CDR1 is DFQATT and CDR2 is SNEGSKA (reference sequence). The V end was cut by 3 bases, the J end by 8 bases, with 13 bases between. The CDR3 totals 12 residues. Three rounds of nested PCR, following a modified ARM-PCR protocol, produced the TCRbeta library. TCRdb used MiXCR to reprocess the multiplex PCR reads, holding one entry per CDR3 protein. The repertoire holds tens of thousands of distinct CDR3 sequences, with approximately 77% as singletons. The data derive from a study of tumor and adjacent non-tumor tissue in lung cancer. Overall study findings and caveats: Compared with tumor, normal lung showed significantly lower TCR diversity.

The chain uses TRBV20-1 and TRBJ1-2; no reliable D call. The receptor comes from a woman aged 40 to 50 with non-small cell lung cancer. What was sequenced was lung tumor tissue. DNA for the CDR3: TGCAGTGCTAGGGGCCATGGTGGCGGCTACACCTTC. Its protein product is CSARGHGGGYTF.